The next 14 T cell receptor beta chains were all read from a single sample in a study of shared clonotypes between healthy human individuals. Produced via immunoSEQ multiplex PCR; TCRdb's table is partial and in-frame only. The sample contains 1.4 million or so clones, 98% of which appear only once. Sequences were obtained from naive CD4+ T cells sorted from blood. As for subset: CD45RA+ positively selected. The receptor set was obtained from a man between 25 and 39 years old in good health.

V and J are TRBV2 and TRBJ1-2; possible D gene TRBD1, 6 bases. The germline CDR1 and CDR2 sequences are SNHLY and FYNNEI. The CDR3 covers 14 residues. V lost 6 bases and J lost 4, with 15 bases in between. The DNA of the CDR3 is TGTGCCAGCAGGGTACAGGGATCTTCCTATGGCTACACCTTC. Its translation: CASRVQGSSYGYTF.

This chain links TRBV5-4 with TRBJ2-7, with D perhaps matching TRBD1 (7 bases). Germline V gives CDR1 SGHNT, CDR2 YYREEE (reference sequence). V lost 4 bases, J lost 5 bases, and 19 bases lay in between. The CDR3 contains 15 residues. The DNA of the CDR3 is TGTGCCAGCAGCCCTCCGGGCAGGGGGAGGAACGAGCAGTACTTC. Amino acids: CASSPPGRGRNEQYF.

The chain links TRBV27 to TRBJ2-2; the match to TRBD2 covers 15 bases. Germline loops: CDR1 MNHEY, CDR2 SMNVEV (reference sequence). The CDR3 runs 17 residues. J lost 8 bases, V lost 3 bases, and 7 bases had no gene match. CDR3 DNA sequence: TGTGCCAGCAGTTTCCCTGGACTAGCGGGAGGGCCAGGGGAGCTGTTTTTT. Translation: CASSFPGLAGGPGELFF.

The chain employs TRBV21-1 and TRBJ1-1. TRBV21-1 is tagged as a pseudogene. CDR3 length: 17 residues. The CDR3 region has the DNA TGTGCCAGCAGCCCCTCCCCCCGGACCTTCATGAACACTGAAGCTTTCTTT. It is translated as CASSPSPRTFMNTEAFF.

V and J are TRBV10-3 and TRBJ2-2; 12 bases map to TRBD2. Losses at the gene ends were 9 bases for V and 4 bases for J; bases not matched to a gene: 15. Per the germline V gene, CDR1 is ENHRY and CDR2 is SYGVKD. This CDR3 spans 18 amino acids. In DNA, the CDR3 is TGTGCCATAGGCACAACTCGACTAGCGGGAGACGTCACCGGGGAGCTGTTTTTT. It is translated as CAIGTTRLAGDVTGELFF.

Regarding this clone: Distinct nucleotide sequences in the sample also encode this CDR3. The chain couples TRBV6-5 to TRBJ2-7; tentative D call: TRBD1 (5 bases). Looked up from germline, CDR1 is MNHEY and CDR2 is SVGAGI. This CDR3 has 11 residues. V dropped 7 bases and J dropped 3 bases, with 7 bases sitting between them. DNA for the CDR3: TGTGCCAGCACCCAGGGCTACGAGCAGTACTTC. Protein sequence: CASTQGYEQYF.

The DNA of the CDR3 is TGCGCCAGCAGCTTGGCGGGACGACGGATTAACACCGGGGAGCTGTTTTTT. This sequence encodes CASSLAGRRINTGELFF. The chain employs TRBV5-1 and TRBJ2-2, with D perhaps assigned TRBD1 or TRBD2 (5 bases each). The CDR3 has 17 residues. Germline V CDR1 and CDR2: SGHRS, YFSETQ. V lost 0 bases and J 2 bases, leaving 14 bases between the germline ends.

The gene calls are TRBV15 and TRBJ1-1; the D gene is possibly TRBD1 (6 bases). CDR1 is LNHNV, CDR2 YYDKDF, per germline (reference sequence). The CDR3 spans 15 residues. The ends were cut back, 1 base at V and 1 base at J, with 10 bases in the middle. The CDR3 coding sequence is TGTGCCACCAGCAGAGGGACAGTAGAGAACACTGAAGCTTTCTTT. Amino acids: CATSRGTVENTEAFF.

The genes are TRBV29-1 and TRBJ2-2; D possibly corresponds to TRBD1 (5 bases). Per the germline V gene, CDR1 is SQVTM and CDR2 is ANQGSEA. This CDR3 contains 14 residues. Trimming shortened V by 4 bases and J by 4 bases, and 13 bases separated the two germline ends. The CDR3 sequence is CSVVVGASTGELFF. In DNA form, the CDR3 reads TGCAGCGTTGTTGTAGGGGCAAGCACCGGGGAGCTGTTTTTT.

This clone was detected once. The chain is built from TRBV28 and TRBJ1-5, with 8 bases matching TRBD1. CDR1 is MDHEN, CDR2 SYDVKM, per germline. The CDR3 contains 15 residues. V was pared by 6 bases and J by 6 bases, with 10 bases of the junction left unmatched. The CDR3 is CASSPSPTGVQPQHF. The CDR3 coding sequence is TGTGCCAGCAGCCCCAGCCCGACAGGGGTTCAGCCCCAGCATTTT.

The chain uses TRBV29-1 and TRBJ2-7, with D possibly matching TRBD1 (7 bases). This CDR3 has 13 residues. Trimming stripped 6 bases from V and 5 bases from J, with 17 bases between. Germline V CDR1 and CDR2: SQVTM, ANQGSEA. CDR3 in amino acids: CSVMTGTANEQYF. The CDR3 DNA reads TGCAGCGTAATGACAGGGACTGCTAACGAGCAGTACTTC.

This clone was observed once. V gene TRBV18 combines with J gene TRBJ2-3; D is ambiguous. This CDR3 is built from 16 residues. V lost 6 bases and J 0 bases, leaving 16 bases between the germline ends. In germline, CDR1 is KGHSH, CDR2 LQKENI. The CDR3 loop is CASSITSDPSTDTQYF. Here the CDR3 DNA reads TGTGCCAGCTCCATCACCAGTGACCCTAGCACAGATACGCAGTATTTT.

This chain links TRBV20-1 with TRBJ1-2; TRBD1 matches at 9 bases. V dropped 6 bases and J dropped 8; count of bases not matched to a gene: 4. Germline lookup yields CDR1 DFQATT and CDR2 SNEGSKA (reference sequence). The CDR3 length is 11 residues. Here the CDR3 reads CSAGTGKGYTF. The CDR3 nucleotides are TGCAGTGCCGGGACAGGGAAAGGCTACACCTTC.

About this clone: Other DNA sequences in this specimen translate into the identical CDR3. The chain employs TRBV5-1 and TRBJ1-3; 7 bases fit TRBD1. The CDR3 has 14 residues. CDR1 SGHRS and CDR2 YFSETQ come from the germline V gene. The trim removed 3 bases at V and 4 bases at J, leaving 4 bases unmatched. For the CDR3, the DNA is TGCGCCAGCAGCTCTACAGGGGCAGGAAACACCATATATTTT. Translated: CASSSTGAGNTIYF. The variable domain in full, with the rest retrieved from reference TRBV5-1 and TRBJ1-3, is KAGVTQTPRYLIKTRGQQVTLSCSPISGHRSVSWYQQTPGQGLQFLFEYFSETQRNKGNFPGRFSGRQFSNSRSEMNVSTLELGDSALYLCASSSTGAGNTIYFGEGSWLTVV.